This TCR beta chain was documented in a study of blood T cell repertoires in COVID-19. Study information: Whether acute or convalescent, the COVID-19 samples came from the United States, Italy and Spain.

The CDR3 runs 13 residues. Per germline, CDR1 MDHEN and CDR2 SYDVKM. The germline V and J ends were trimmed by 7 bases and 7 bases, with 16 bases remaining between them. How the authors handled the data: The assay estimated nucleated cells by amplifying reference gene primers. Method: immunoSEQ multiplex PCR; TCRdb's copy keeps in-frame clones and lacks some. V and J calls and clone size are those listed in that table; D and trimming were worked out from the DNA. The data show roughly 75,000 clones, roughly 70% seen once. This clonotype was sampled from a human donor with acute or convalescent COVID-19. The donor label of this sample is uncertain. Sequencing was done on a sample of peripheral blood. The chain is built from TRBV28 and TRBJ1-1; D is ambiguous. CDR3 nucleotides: TGTGCCAGCAACCCGACAACCCAGAATGAAGCTTTCTTT. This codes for CASNPTTQNEAFF.